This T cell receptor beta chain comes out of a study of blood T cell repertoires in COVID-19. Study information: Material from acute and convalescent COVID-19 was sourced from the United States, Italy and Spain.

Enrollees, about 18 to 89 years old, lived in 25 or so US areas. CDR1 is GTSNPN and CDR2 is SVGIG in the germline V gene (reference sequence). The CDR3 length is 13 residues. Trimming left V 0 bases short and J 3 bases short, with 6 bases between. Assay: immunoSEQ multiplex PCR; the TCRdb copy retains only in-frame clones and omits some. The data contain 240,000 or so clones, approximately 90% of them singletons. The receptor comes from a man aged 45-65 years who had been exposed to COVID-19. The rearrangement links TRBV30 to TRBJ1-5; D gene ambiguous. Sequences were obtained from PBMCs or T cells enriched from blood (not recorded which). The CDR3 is CAWSVLYNQPQHF. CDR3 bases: TGTGCCTGGAGTGTACTGTACAATCAGCCCCAGCATTTT.